Listed below are T cell receptor beta chains from one sample, sequenced in a study of T cell responses to AZD1222 COVID-19 vaccine. Profiled with immunoSEQ multiplex PCR; TCRdb holds only in-frame clones, not every one. Seen here are some 190,000 clones, around 92% observed once, and the top ten hold 1% to 1.5%. The sample here was peripheral blood, taken on day 0 of AZD1222 vaccination. Every receptor here comes from an adult in good health. Both conserved end residues are part of each CDR3. Fields, in order: clone size, D gene, J gene, V gene, CDR3 protein, CDR3 DNA. The D gene is left open where the match is weak. Clone size is not always given. Where it is, it says once, few, many or a class for expanded clones.

-,-,TRBJ2-3,TRBV11-2,CASSLGRYSDTQYF,TGTGCCAGCAGCTTGGGGCGGTATTCAGATACGCAGTATTTT
-,TRBD1,TRBJ2-7,TRBV3-1/TRBV3-2,CASSQGAGTGTAEQYF,TGTGCCAGCAGCCAAGGAGCAGGGACAGGGACGGCCGAGCAGTACTTC
-,-,TRBJ2-7,TRBV20-1,CSASTGLEQYF,TGCAGTGCCTCCACAGGGCTTGAGCAGTACTTC
-,-,TRBJ1-5,TRBV7-8,CASSLRGGGYSNQPQHF,TGTGCCAGCAGCCTGAGGGGCGGGGGGTATAGCAATCAGCCCCAGCATTTT
-,-,TRBJ2-1,TRBV9,CASSHPSSSSYNEQFF,TGTGCCAGCAGCCACCCTAGCTCGAGCTCCTACAATGAGCAGTTCTTC
-,TRBD2,TRBJ2-7,TRBV4-3,CASSQEPLARDEQYF,TGCGCCAGCAGCCAAGAACCACTAGCGCGGGACGAGCAGTACTTC
-,TRBD1,TRBJ1-5,TRBV2,CASIGGDRNQPQHF,TGTGCCAGCATCGGGGGGGACAGGAATCAGCCCCAGCATTTT
-,TRBD1,TRBJ1-1,TRBV28,CASSSTGQGVTEAFF,TGTGCCAGCAGTTCCACCGGACAGGGGGTAACTGAAGCTTTCTTT
-,TRBD1,TRBJ2-7,TRBV28,CASSSGTVSTYEQYF,TGTGCCAGCAGTTCCGGGACAGTTTCGACCTACGAGCAGTACTTC
-,-,TRBJ1-2,TRBV19,CASAEPGRNYGYTF,TGTGCCTCAGCGGAACCGGGACGGAACTATGGCTACACCTTC
-,TRBD1,TRBJ1-6,TRBV10-3,CAISAGQGRYSPLHF,TGTGCCATCAGTGCGGGACAGGGGAGATATTCACCCCTCCACTTT
-,-,TRBJ1-1,TRBV7-9,CASSLAQGSNTEAFF,TGTGCCAGCAGCTTAGCACAGGGTTCGAACACTGAAGCTTTCTTT
once,TRBD1,TRBJ2-7,TRBV19,CASSSINRGVYEQYF,TGTGCCAGTAGTAGCATCAACAGGGGGGTCTACGAGCAGTACTTC
-,TRBD1,TRBJ1-2,TRBV27,CASSWTGGNGYTF,TGTGCCAGCAGCTGGACAGGGGGAAATGGCTACACCTTC
-,TRBD1,TRBJ2-1,TRBV5-6,CASSSTDRGIYEQFF,TGTGCCAGCAGCTCGACTGACAGGGGTATTTATGAGCAGTTCTTC
-,TRBD1,TRBJ1-2,TRBV6-5,CASSNRGYYGYTF,TGTGCCAGCAGCAACAGGGGGTACTATGGCTACACCTTC
once,TRBD2,TRBJ2-3,TRBV4-2,CASSHTGGLGSDTQYF,TGTGCCAGCAGCCATACTGGGGGACTAGGATCAGATACGCAGTATTTT
-,TRBD2,TRBJ2-1,TRBV7-6,CASSGGVVDEQFF,TGTGCCAGCAGCGGGGGGGTCGTCGATGAGCAGTTCTTC